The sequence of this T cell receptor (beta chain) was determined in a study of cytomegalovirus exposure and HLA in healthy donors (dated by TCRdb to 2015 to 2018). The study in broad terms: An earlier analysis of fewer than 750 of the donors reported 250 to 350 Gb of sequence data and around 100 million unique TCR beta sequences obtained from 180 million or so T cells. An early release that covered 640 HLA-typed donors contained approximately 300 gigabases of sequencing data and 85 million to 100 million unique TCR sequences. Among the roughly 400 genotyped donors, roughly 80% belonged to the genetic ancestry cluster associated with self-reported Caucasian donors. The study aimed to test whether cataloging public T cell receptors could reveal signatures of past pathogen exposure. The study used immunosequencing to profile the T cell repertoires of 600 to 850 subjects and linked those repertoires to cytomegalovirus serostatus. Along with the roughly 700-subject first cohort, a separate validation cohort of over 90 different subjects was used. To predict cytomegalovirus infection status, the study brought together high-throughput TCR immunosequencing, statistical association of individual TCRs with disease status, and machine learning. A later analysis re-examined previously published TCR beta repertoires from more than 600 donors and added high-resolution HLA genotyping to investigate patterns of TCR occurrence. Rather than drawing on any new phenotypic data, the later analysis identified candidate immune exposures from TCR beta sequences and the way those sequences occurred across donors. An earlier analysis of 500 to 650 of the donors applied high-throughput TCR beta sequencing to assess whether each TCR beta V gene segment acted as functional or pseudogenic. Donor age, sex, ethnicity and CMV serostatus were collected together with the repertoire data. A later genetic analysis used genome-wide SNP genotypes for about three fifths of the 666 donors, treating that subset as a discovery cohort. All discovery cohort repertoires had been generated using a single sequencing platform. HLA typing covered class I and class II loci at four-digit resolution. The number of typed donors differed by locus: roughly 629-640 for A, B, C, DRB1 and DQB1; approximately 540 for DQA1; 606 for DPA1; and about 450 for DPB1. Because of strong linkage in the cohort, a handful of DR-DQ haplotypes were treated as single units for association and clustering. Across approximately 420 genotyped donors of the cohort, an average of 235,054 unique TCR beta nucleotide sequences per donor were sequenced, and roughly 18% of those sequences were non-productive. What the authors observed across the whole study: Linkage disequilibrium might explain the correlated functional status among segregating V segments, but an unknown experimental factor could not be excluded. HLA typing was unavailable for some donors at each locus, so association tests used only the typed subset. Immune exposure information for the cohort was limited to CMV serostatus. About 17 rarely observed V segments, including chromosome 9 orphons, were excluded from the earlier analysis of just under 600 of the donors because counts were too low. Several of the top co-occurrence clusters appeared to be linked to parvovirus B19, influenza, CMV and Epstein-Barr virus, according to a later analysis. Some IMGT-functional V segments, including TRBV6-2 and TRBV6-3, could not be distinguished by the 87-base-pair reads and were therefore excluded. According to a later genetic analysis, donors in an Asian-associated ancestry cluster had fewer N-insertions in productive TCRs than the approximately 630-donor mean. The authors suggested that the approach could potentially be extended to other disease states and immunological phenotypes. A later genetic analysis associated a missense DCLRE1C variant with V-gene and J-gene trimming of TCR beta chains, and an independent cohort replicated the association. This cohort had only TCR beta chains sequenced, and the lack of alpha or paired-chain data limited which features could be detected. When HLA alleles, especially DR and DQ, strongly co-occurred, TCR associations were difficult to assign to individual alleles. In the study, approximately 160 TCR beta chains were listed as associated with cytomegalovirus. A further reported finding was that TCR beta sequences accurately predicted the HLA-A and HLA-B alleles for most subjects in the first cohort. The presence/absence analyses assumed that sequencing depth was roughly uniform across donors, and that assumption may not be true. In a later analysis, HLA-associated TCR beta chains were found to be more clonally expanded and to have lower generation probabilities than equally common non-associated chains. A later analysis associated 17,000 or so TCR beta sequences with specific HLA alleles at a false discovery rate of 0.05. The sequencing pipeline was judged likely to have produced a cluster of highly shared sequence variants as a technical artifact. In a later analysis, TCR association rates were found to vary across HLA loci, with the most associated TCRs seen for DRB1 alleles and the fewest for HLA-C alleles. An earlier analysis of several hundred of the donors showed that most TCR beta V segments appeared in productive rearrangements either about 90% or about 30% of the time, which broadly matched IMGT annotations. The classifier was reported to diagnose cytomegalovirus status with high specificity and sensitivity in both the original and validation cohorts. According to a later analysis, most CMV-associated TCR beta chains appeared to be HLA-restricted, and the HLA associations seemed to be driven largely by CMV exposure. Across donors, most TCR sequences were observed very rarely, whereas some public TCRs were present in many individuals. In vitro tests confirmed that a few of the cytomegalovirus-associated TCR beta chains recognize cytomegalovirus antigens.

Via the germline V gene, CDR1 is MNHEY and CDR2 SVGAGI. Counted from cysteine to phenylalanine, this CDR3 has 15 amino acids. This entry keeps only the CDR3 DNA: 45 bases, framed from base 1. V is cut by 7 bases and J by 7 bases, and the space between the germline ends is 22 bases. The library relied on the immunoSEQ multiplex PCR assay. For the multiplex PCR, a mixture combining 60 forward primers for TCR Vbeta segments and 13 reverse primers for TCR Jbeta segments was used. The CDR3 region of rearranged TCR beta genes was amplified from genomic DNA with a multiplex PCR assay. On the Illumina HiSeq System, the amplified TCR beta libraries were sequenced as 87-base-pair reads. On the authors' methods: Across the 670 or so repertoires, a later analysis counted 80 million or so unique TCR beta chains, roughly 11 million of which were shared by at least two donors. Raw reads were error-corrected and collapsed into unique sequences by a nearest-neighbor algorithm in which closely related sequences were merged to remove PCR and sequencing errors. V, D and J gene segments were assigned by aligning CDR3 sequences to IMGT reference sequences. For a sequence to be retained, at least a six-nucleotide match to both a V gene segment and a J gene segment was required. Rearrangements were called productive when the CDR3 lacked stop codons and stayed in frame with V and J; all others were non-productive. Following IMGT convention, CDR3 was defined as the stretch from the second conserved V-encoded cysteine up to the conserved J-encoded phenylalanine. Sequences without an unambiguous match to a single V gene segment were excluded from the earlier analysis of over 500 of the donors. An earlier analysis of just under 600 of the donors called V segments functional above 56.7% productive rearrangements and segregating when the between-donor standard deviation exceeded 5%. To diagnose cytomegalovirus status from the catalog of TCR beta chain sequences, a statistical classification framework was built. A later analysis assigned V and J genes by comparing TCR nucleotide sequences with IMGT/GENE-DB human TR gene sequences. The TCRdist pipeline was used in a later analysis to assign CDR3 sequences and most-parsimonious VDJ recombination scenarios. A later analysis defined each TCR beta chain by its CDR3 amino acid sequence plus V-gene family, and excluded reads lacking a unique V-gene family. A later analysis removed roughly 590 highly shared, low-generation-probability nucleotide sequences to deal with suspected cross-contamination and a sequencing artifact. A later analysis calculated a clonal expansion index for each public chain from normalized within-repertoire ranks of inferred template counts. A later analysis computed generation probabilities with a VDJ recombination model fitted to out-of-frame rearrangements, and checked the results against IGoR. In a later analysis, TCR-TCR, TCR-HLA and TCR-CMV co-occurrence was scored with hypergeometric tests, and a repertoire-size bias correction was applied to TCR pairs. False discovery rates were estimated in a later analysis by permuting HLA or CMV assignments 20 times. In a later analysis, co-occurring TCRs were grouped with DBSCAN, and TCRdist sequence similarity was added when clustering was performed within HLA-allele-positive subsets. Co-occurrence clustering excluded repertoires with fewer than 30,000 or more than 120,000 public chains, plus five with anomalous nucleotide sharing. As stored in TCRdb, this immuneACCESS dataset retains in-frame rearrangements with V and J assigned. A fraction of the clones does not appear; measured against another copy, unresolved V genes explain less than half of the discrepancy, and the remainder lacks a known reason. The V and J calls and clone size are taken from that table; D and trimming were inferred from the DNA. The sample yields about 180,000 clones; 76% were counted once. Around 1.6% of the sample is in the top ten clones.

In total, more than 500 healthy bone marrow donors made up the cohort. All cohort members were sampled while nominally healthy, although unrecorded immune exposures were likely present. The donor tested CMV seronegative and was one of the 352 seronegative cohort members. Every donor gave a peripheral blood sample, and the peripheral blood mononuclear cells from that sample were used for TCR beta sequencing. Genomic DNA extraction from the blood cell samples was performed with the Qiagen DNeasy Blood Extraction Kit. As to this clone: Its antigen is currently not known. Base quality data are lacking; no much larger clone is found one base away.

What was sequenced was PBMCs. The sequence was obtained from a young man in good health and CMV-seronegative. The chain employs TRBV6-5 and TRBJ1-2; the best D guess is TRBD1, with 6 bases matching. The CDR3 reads CASNAGQTPARGYTF. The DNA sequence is TGTGCCAGCAACGCCGGACAGACACCCGCCCGTGGCTACACCTTC.